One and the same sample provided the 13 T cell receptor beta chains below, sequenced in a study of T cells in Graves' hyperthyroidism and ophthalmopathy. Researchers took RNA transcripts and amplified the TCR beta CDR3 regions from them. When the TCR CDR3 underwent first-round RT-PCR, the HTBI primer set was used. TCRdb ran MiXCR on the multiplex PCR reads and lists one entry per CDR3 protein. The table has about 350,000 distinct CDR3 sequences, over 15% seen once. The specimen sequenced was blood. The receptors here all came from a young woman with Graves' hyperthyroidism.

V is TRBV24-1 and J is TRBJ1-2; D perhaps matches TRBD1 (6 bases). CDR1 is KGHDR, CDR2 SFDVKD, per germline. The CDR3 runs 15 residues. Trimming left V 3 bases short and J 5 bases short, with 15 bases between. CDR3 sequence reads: CATSDPEGQNYGYTF. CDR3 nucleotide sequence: TGTGCCACCAGTGATCCCGAAGGACAGAATTATGGCTACACCTTC.

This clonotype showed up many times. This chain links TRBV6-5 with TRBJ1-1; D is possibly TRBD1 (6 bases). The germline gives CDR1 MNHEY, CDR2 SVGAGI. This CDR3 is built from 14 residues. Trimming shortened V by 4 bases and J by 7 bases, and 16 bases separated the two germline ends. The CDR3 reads CASSSKRSRGEAFF. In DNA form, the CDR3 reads TGTGCCAGCAGTTCAAAACGAAGCAGGGGTGAAGCTTTCTTT.

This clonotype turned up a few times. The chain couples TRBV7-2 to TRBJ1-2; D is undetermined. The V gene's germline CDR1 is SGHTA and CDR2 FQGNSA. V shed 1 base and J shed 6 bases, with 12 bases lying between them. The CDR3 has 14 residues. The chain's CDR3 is CASSLGSGINGYTF. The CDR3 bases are TGTGCCAGCAGCTTAGGTTCGGGGATTAATGGCTACACCTTC.

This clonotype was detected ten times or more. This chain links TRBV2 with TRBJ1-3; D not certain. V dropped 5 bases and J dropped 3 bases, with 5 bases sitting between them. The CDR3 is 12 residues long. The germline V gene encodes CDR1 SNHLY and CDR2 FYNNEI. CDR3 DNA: TGTGCCAGCAGTTTATATGGAAACACCATATATTTT. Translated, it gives CASSLYGNTIYF.

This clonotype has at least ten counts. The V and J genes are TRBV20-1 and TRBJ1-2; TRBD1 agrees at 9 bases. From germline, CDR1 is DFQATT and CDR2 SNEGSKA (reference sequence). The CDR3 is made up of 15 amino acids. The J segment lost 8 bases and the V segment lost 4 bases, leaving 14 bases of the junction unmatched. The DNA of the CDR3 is TGCAGTGCTACGTCAGGACAGGGGACCGGGAAAGGCTACACCTTC. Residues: CSATSGQGTGKGYTF.

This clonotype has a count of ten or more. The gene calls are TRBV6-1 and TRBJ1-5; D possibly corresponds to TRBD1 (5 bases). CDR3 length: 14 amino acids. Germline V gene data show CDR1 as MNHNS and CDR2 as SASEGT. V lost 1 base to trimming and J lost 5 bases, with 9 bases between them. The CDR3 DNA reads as TGTGCCAGCAGTGAAGGGGGGGTCCATCAGCCCCAGCATTTT. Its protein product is CASSEGGVHQPQHF.

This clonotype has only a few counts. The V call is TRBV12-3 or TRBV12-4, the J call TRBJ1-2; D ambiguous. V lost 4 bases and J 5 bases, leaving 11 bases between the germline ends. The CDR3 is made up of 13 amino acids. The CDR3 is CASSWEVGYGYTF. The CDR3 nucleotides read TGTGCCAGCAGTTGGGAGGTTGGGTATGGCTACACCTTC.

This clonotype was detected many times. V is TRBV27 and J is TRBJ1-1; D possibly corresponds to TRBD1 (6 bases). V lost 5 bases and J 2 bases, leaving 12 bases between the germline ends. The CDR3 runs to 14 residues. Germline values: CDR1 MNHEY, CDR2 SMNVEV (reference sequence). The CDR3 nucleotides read TGTGCCAGCAGTCAATCCAGGGGAAACACTGAAGCTTTCTTT. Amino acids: CASSQSRGNTEAFF.

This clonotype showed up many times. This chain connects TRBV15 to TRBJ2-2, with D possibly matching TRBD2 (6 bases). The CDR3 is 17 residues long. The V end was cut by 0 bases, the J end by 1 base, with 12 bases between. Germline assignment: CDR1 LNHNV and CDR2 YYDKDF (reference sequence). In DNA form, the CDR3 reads TGTGCCACCAGCAGAGATCCAGGAGGGAGGAACACCGGGGAGCTGTTTTTT. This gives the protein CATSRDPGGRNTGELFF.

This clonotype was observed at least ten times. The CDR3 reads CASSLMGELFF. The CDR3 DNA reads TGTGCCAGCAGCTTAATGGGGGAGCTGTTTTTT. The V gene is TRBV13, the J gene TRBJ2-2; no reliable D call. Trimming took 2 bases from V and 8 from J, leaving 3 bases between them. CDR3 length equals 11 residues. Germline CDR1 reads PRHDT; CDR2 reads FYEKMQ (reference sequence).

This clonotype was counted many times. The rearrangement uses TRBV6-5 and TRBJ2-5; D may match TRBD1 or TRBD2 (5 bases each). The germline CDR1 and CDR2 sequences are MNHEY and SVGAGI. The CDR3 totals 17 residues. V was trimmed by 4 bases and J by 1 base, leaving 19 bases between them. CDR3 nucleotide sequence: TGTGCCAGCAGTTTAGTATTCACAGGAGGACCCCAAGAGACCCAGTACTTC. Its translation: CASSLVFTGGPQETQYF.

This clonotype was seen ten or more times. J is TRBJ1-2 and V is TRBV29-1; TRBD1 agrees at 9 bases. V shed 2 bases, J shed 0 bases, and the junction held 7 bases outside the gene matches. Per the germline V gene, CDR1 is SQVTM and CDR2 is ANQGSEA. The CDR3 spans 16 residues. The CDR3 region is CSVESHRGQPNYGYTF. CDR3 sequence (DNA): TGCAGCGTTGAATCCCACAGGGGGCAGCCTAACTATGGCTACACCTTC.

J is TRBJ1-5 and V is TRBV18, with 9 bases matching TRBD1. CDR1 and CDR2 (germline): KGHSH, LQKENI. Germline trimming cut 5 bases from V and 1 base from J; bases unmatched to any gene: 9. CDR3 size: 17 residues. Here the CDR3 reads CASSSDRDRASNQPQHF. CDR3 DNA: TGTGCCAGCTCATCGGACAGGGACAGGGCCAGCAATCAGCCCCAGCATTTT.